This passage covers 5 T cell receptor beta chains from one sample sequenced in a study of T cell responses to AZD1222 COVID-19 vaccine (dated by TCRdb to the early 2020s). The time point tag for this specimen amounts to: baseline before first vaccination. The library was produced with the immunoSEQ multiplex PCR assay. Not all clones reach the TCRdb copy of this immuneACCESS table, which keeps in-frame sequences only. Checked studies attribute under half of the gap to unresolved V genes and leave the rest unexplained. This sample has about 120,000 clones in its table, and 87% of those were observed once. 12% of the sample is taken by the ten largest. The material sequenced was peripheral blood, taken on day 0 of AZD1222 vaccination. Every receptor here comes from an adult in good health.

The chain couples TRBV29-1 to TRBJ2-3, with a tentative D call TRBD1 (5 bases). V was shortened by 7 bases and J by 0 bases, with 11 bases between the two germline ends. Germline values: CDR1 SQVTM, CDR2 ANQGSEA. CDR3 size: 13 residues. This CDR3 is CSAQPGSTDTQYF. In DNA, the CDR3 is TGCAGCGCGCAGCCAGGGAGCACAGATACGCAGTATTTT.

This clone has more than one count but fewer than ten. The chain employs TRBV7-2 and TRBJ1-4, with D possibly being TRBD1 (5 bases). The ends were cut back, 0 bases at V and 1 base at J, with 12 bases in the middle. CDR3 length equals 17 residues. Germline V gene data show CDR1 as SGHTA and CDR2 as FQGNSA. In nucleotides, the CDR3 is TGTGCCAGCAGCTTAGCAGGGGCTTCTGTAACTAATGAAAAACTGTTTTTT. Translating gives CASSLAGASVTNEKLFF. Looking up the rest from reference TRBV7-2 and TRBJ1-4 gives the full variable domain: GAGVSQSPSNKVTEKGKDVELRCDPISGHTALYWYRQSLGQGLEFLIYFQGNSAPDKSGLPSDRFSAERTGGSVSTLTIQRTQQEDSAVYLCASSLAGASVTNEKLFFGSGTQLSVL.

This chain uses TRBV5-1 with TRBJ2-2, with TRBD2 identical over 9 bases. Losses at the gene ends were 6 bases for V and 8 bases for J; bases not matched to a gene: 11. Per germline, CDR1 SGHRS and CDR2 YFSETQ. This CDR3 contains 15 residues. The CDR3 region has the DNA TGCGCCAGCATCGGGGTAGCGGGAGTGGATGGGGAGCTGTTTTTT. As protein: CASIGVAGVDGELFF. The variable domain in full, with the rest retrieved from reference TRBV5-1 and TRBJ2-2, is KAGVTQTPRYLIKTRGQQVTLSCSPISGHRSVSWYQQTPGQGLQFLFEYFSETQRNKGNFPGRFSGRQFSNSRSEMNVSTLELGDSALYLCASIGVAGVDGELFFGEGSRLTVL.

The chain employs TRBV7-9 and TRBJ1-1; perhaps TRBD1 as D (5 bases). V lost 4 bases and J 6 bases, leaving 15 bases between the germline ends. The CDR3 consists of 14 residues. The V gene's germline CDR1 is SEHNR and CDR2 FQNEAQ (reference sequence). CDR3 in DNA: TGTGCCAGCAGCTATCCCCGGGACCGCTCTGAAGCTTTCTTT. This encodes CASSYPRDRSEAFF.

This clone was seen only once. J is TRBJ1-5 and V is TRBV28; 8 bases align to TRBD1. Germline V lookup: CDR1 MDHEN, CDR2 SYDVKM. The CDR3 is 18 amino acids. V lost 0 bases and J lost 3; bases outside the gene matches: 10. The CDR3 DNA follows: TGTGCCAGCAGTTTATGGGGGACAGGCGTTTCCCCCAATCAGCCCCAGCATTTT. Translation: CASSLWGTGVSPNQPQHF.